This T cell receptor (beta chain) stems from a study of cytomegalovirus exposure and HLA in healthy donors. V was trimmed by 5 bases and J by 6 bases, leaving 19 bases between them. Germline CDR1 SEHNR, CDR2 FQNEAQ (reference sequence). The CDR3 spans 16 residues. With 60 Vbeta and 13 Jbeta primers, the PCR was carried out. Clones were sequenced by immunoSEQ multiplex PCR, and TCRdb holds only the in-frame ones, with some missing. Of about 98,000 clones listed, about four fifths were seen once; the top ten hold 3.7%. Material for sequencing was PBMCs. The receptor's source is a female donor in good health and CMV-seropositive. The genes are TRBV7-9 and TRBJ1-4; D is perhaps TRBD1 (5 bases). CDR3: CASSIPFLAGYEKLFF. The CDR3, as DNA: TGTGCCAGCAGCATCCCTTTCCTGGCAGGGTATGAAAAACTGTTTTTT.